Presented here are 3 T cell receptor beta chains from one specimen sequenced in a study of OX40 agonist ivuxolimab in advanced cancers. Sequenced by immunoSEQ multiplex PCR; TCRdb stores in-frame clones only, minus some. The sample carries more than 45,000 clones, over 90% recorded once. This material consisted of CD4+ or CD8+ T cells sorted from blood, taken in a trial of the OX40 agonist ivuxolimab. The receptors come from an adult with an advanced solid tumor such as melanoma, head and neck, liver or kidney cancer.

The CDR3, as DNA: TGTGCCAGCAGCCCGGACAGGGGCTGGCACAATGAGCAGTTCTTC. Its protein product is CASSPDRGWHNEQFF. This chain connects TRBV7-9 to TRBJ2-1; 9 nucleotides match TRBD1. There are 15 residues in the CDR3. CDR1 is SEHNR, CDR2 FQNEAQ, per germline (reference sequence). V trimming: 5 bases; J trimming: 5 bases; junction bases outside the gene matches: 7.

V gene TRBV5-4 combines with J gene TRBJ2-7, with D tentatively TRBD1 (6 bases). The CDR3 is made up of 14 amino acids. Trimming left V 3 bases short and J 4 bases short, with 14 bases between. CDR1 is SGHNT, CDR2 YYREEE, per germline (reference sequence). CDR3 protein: CASSSRDTGYEQYF. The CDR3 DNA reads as TGTGCCAGCAGCTCACGAGATACAGGGTACGAGCAGTACTTC.

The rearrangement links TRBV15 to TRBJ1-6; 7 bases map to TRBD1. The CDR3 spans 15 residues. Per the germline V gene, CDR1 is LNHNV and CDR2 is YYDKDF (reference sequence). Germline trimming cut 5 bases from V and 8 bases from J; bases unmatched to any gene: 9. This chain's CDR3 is CATSWNRGEDSPLHF. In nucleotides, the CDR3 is TGTGCCACCAGCTGGAACAGGGGAGAAGATTCACCCCTCCACTTT. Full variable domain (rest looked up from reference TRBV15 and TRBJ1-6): DAMVIQNPRYQVTQFGKPVTLSCSQTLNHNVMYWYQQKSSQAPKLLFHYYDKDFNNEADTPDNFQSRRPNTSFCFLDIRSPGLGDTAMYLCATSWNRGEDSPLHFGNGTRLTVT.